This T cell receptor beta chain was observed in a study of OX40 agonist ivuxolimab in advanced cancers. V lost 6 bases, J lost 1 base, and 4 bases stayed unmatched. Germline lookup yields CDR1 MGHRA and CDR2 YSYEKL. This CDR3 has 14 residues. Only in-frame clones appear in the TCRdb table, and some are missing; sequencing was by immunoSEQ multiplex PCR. The profile covers approximately 64,000 clones, with about 82% appearing a single time and around 3.6% taken by the ten largest. The sequenced sample was CD4+ or CD8+ T cells sorted from blood, obtained in a trial of the OX40 agonist ivuxolimab. The receptor was derived from an adult with an advanced solid tumor such as melanoma, head and neck, liver or kidney cancer. The chain is built from TRBV4-1 and TRBJ2-5; TRBD2 aligns across 8 bases. Here the CDR3 DNA reads TGCGCCAGCAGTCGGACTAGCCGCCAAGAGACCCAGTACTTC. It specifies CASSRTSRQETQYF.